Included here is one TCR beta chain sequence, with context. Its binding antigen is unknown. No base-level quality is on record; no much larger clone is a single base apart. The germline V gene (reference sequence) gives CDR1 as SEHNR and CDR2 as FQNEAQ. The CDR3 covers 15 residues, taking in both the cysteine and the phenylalanine. Of the read, only the CDR3 DNA is kept; its 45 bases are in frame from base 1. Trimming takes 5 bases from V and 1 base from J, and the germline ends sit 14 bases apart. The entry originates in a study of blood T cell repertoires in COVID-19 (dated by TCRdb to the early 2020s). Turning to the overall study: Samples covering the acute and convalescent phases of COVID-19 were provided by collaborators in the United States, Italy and Spain. Samples came from the ongoing ImmuneRACE study (first 160 participants) plus 1,254 subjects from 6 global collaborators. The repertoires were made available in a free public database intended to serve as a resource for research on the immune response to SARS-CoV-2. Sample metadata almost always included a de-identified subject ID, COVID-19 status, age in years and sex. Where available, HLA class I and class II types were obtained from metadata supplied by the sample provider rather than from assay-based typing. The prospective study material was composed of cDNA or gDNA derived from T cells, B-cell-depleted T cells, or PBMCs. The dataset comprised deeply sampled blood TCRbeta repertoires from subjects exposed to, actively infected with, or recovered from COVID-19.

Participants in the prospective study were enrolled through a virtual design, were aged roughly 18 to 90 years, and lived in about 25 United States geographic areas. In the prospective study, participants were assigned to cohorts based on the clinical history participants reported in a screening survey and a study questionnaire. ImmuneRACE Cohort 3 recovered participants were defined by two consecutive negative NP/OP PCR tests, healthcare professional clearance, or symptom resolution. In the prospective study, whole blood, serum and a nasopharyngeal or oropharyngeal swab were collected from each participant by mobile phlebotomists. Over an approximately 2-month period, participants in the prospective study had the option of providing additional blood draws and questionnaires. Blood samples from the prospective study were shipped frozen or at room temperature prior to DNA extraction. General conclusions and limits of the study: How much clinical and demographic metadata was included differed by source and by participant, and the metadata was provided uncurated.

TCRbeta CDR3 regions were amplified from genomic DNA by means of the immunoSEQ Assay, a bias-controlled multiplex PCR. Concerning the study's data processing: The number of nucleated cells in each sample was estimated by amplification of reference gene primers within the assay. To quantify the absolute abundance of each unique TCRbeta CDR3 rearrangement, sequence reads were collapsed and filtered. For each sample, productive Simpson clonality was calculated as the square root of Simpson's diversity index across productive rearrangements. TCRdb holds this immuneACCESS table with in-frame rearrangements only. Some clones are missing; in checked studies, unresolved V genes explain under half, and the rest has no known cause. The DNA gave D and trimming, while V, J and clone size come from that table. This sample gives 260,000 or so clones in total; 85% of them show up just once. The top ten clones comprise around 2.5% of the sample.

The sample consisted of PBMCs or T cells enriched from blood (not recorded which). The chain couples TRBV7-9 to TRBJ1-1; TRBD1 is a possible D gene, resting on 6 matching bases. The clonotype originates from a woman between 45 and 65 years old who had recovered from COVID-19. This receptor has the CDR3 CASSPRDTSNTEAFF. At the DNA level, the sequence is TGTGCCAGCAGCCCGAGGGACACCTCGAACACTGAAGCTTTCTTT.